The 31 T cell receptor beta chains listed next were all sequenced from one sample in a study of T-cell memory formation after mild COVID-19. Via MiXCR, TCRdb re-called the 5' RACE reads, giving one row per CDR3 protein. Seen here are over 120,000 distinct CDR3 sequences, 20% to 25% observed once, and the top ten hold 24%. Sequencing input: PBMCs or a T cell subset sorted from them (not recorded which). These TCRs come from an adult woman who had mild COVID-19 (a few samples of this study predate the infection). Cell type and time point are not known.

This clonotype has only a few counts. V and J are TRBV21-1 and TRBJ2-1; the DNA was not compared with TRBD2, the D call given in the table. TRBV21-1 is a listed pseudogene. CDR3 length: 17 amino acids. CDR3 bases: TGTGCCAGCAGCAAATTACAAGCCCTTAAGACCTACAATGAGCAGTTCTTC. It encodes CASSKLQALKTYNEQFF.

The chain has TRBV6-1 and TRBJ1-1; D not resolved. The CDR3 has 15 residues. Trimming took 7 bases from V and 5 from J, leaving 20 bases between them. Germline assignment: CDR1 MNHNS and CDR2 SASEGT. As DNA, the CDR3 is TGTGCCAGCACCCAGACGGAGGGCGCGGGGACTGAAGCTTTCTTT. Its protein is CASTQTEGAGTEAFF.

The chain joins TRBV9 to TRBJ2-5; TRBD2 aligns across 8 bases. There are 16 residues in the CDR3. Trimming removed 0 bases from V and 1 base from J; junction bases left unmatched: 5. Germline V gene sequence: CDR1 SGDLS, CDR2 YYNGEE. The CDR3 DNA sequence: TGTGCCAGCAGCGTAGGGCAGCGGGGGACCCAAGAGACCCAGTACTTC. It codes for CASSVGQRGTQETQYF.

The chain joins TRBV27 to TRBJ1-5; D possibly corresponds to TRBD1 (5 bases). Germline-derived CDR1 and CDR2 are MNHEY and SMNVEV (reference sequence). Trimming left V 8 bases short and J 3 bases short, with 23 bases between. The CDR3 length is 17 residues. The CDR3 DNA sequence: TGTGCCAGCGCCCAATTTGACGGCAGGGTTTCCAATCAGCCCCAGCATTTT. This gives the protein CASAQFDGRVSNQPQHF.

This clonotype was seen many times. This chain joins TRBV5-1 and TRBJ2-1; 11 bases align to TRBD1. With 0 bases clipped from V and 5 bases from J, the junction kept 10 bases outside the gene matches. From germline, CDR1 is SGHRS and CDR2 YFSETQ. The CDR3 is made up of 18 amino acids. CDR3 loop: CASSLVPGQGGPNNEQFF. CDR3 sequence (DNA): TGCGCCAGCAGCTTGGTCCCGGGACAGGGGGGTCCTAACAATGAGCAGTTCTTC. Combining the CDR3 with reference TRBV5-1 and TRBJ2-1 gives the whole variable domain KAGVTQTPRYLIKTRGQQVTLSCSPISGHRSVSWYQQTPGQGLQFLFEYFSETQRNKGNFPGRFSGRQFSNSRSEMNVSTLELGDSALYLCASSLVPGQGGPNNEQFFGPGTRLTVL.

The V call is TRBV6-1, the J call TRBJ1-1; TRBD1 might be the D (5 bases). CDR1 and CDR2 (germline): MNHNS, SASEGT. This CDR3 contains 14 residues. Deletions cut 4 bases from V and 3 bases from J, with 12 bases between. The CDR3 loop is CASSVYRWDTEAFF. The CDR3, as DNA: TGTGCCAGCAGTGTATACAGGTGGGACACTGAAGCTTTCTTT.

The V call is TRBV4-1, the J call TRBJ1-5; D perhaps matches TRBD1 (6 bases). Germline lookup yields CDR1 MGHRA and CDR2 YSYEKL. CDR3 size: 13 residues. V was shortened by 4 bases and J by 6 bases, with 10 bases between the two germline ends. The CDR3 nucleotides read TGCGCCAGCAGCCGGGGGGGCGCTCAGCCCCAGCATTTT. Residues: CASSRGGAQPQHF.

The chain combines TRBV5-1 with TRBJ2-7; D not resolved. Trimming removed 4 bases from V and 0 bases from J, with 8 bases in between. Germline V lookup: CDR1 SGHRS, CDR2 YFSETQ. The CDR3 totals 13 residues. The chain's CDR3 is CASSRSDSYEQYF. CDR3 in DNA: TGCGCCAGCAGCAGATCAGACTCCTACGAGCAGTACTTC.

This clonotype showed up just a few times. V usage is TRBV20-1 and J usage is TRBJ1-5; D ambiguous. This CDR3 contains 12 residues. Germline values: CDR1 DFQATT, CDR2 SNEGSKA (reference sequence). V was clipped by 6 bases and J by 4 bases, with 10 bases between them. This chain's CDR3 is CSAPDSNQPQHF. CDR3 DNA: TGCAGTGCCCCGGATTCGAATCAGCCCCAGCATTTT.

The V and J genes are TRBV7-9 and TRBJ2-3; D possibly matches TRBD1 or TRBD2 (6 bases each). The CDR3 covers 14 residues. The V gene's germline CDR1 is SEHNR and CDR2 FQNEAQ (reference sequence). V was cut by 5 bases and J by 4 bases, with 13 bases left in between. The CDR3 DNA reads as TGTGCCAGCAGCCCCGCCGGGGGCTCAGATACGCAGTATTTT. Translated: CASSPAGGSDTQYF.

The chain is built from TRBV14 and TRBJ2-3, with unresolved D. This CDR3 region has 15 residues. The V and J ends lost 3 bases and 1 base respectively, with 11 bases between them. The germline V gene has CDR1 SGHDN and CDR2 FVKESK. CDR3 nucleotides: TGTGCCAGCAGCCAGAAGGGAATCGGCACAGATACGCAGTATTTT. Protein sequence: CASSQKGIGTDTQYF.

V and J are TRBV7-9 and TRBJ2-6; possible D gene TRBD1, 6 bases. Deletions cut 5 bases from V and 0 bases from J, with 17 bases between. The CDR3 loop spans 18 amino acids. The germline gives CDR1 SEHNR, CDR2 FQNEAQ (reference sequence). The chain's CDR3 is CASSETGTLVSGANVLTF. The DNA of the CDR3 is TGTGCCAGCAGCGAAACCGGGACATTGGTCTCTGGGGCCAACGTCCTGACTTTC.

This chain joins TRBV7-3 and TRBJ2-6; 8 nucleotides agree with TRBD2. Germline values: CDR1 SGHTA, CDR2 FQGTGA. The trim removed 1 base at V and 0 bases at J, leaving 5 bases unmatched. This CDR3 has 18 amino acids. In DNA, the CDR3 is TGTGCCAGCAGCTTAAGCGGGGGGCTCGACTCTGGGGCCAACGTCCTGACTTTC. This gives the protein CASSLSGGLDSGANVLTF.

The chain combines TRBV12-3 or TRBV12-4 with TRBJ2-7, with D hard to call. V was shortened by 1 base and J by 7 bases, with 11 bases between the two germline ends. This CDR3 contains 13 residues. CDR3 sequence: CASSLGLDLEQYF. The CDR3 DNA is TGTGCCAGCAGTTTAGGTCTGGACCTAGAGCAGTACTTC.

The chain couples TRBV6-6 to TRBJ1-5; D gene uncertain. V lost 7 bases and J 2 bases, leaving 9 bases between the germline ends. This CDR3 contains 13 residues. CDR1 and CDR2 from the germline V gene are MNHNY and SVGAGI (reference sequence). The CDR3 DNA reads as TGTGCCAGCACCTTAAACGGCAATCAGCCCCAGCATTTT. This sequence encodes CASTLNGNQPQHF.

The rearrangement uses TRBV4-3 and TRBJ2-7, with 7 nucleotides matching TRBD1. CDR1 LGHNA and CDR2 YSLEER come from the germline V gene. Trimming took 4 bases from V and 0 from J; bases not matched to a gene: 6. There are 15 residues in the CDR3. In nucleotides, the CDR3 is TGCGCCAGCAGCCTAGACAGGGTGAGCTCCTACGAGCAGTACTTC. This gives the protein CASSLDRVSSYEQYF.

This clonotype showed up just a few times. The CDR3 DNA is TGCGCCAGCAGCCAAGGCCAGGGGAGCGGGGAGACCCAGTACTTC. Its protein is CASSQGQGSGETQYF. This sequence joins TRBV4-1 and TRBJ2-5; TRBD1 or TRBD2 may be the D gene (6 bases each). In germline, CDR1 is MGHRA, CDR2 YSYEKL. CDR3 length: 15 amino acids. Trimming took off 1 base at V and 5 bases at J, with 14 bases between the two ends.

The rearrangement links TRBV4-3 to TRBJ1-1; D unclear. Trimming cost V 0 bases and J 2 bases, with 4 bases left between them. The CDR3 loop spans 13 amino acids. The germline V gene encodes CDR1 LGHNA and CDR2 YSLEER. The CDR3 nucleotides read TGCGCCAGCAGCCAAGACAGTAACACTGAAGCTTTCTTT. Its translation is CASSQDSNTEAFF.

This clonotype has more than one count but fewer than ten. The chain joins TRBV7-6 to TRBJ1-3; possible D gene TRBD1, 5 bases. CDR3 length equals 14 residues. The germline V gene has CDR1 SGHVS and CDR2 FNYEAQ. With 5 bases removed from V and 4 bases from J, the gap between germline ends came to 12 bases. This chain's CDR3 is CASSPGSTGNTIYF. CDR3 bases: TGTGCCAGCAGCCCAGGGAGTACAGGAAACACCATATATTTT.

J is TRBJ2-3 and V is TRBV7-9, with D perhaps matching TRBD1 or TRBD2 (5 bases each). The germline V gene has CDR1 SEHNR and CDR2 FQNEAQ (reference sequence). Deletions cut 7 bases from V and 3 bases from J, with 17 bases between. This CDR3 spans 15 amino acids. CDR3 sequence (DNA): TGTGCCAGCACCTCAAGCGAGGGGCGGACAGATACGCAGTATTTT. Translation: CASTSSEGRTDTQYF.

The chain carries TRBV6-5 and TRBJ2-6; 8 positions agree with TRBD1. The germline gives CDR1 MNHEY, CDR2 SVGAGI. J gave up 2 bases and V 5 bases, and 5 bases lay outside the gene matches. The CDR3 contains 16 residues. Written as DNA, the CDR3 is TGTGCCAGCAGTATGACAGGGGCGACTGGGGCCAACGTCCTGACTTTC. Its translation: CASSMTGATGANVLTF.

This clonotype was seen a few times. The chain employs TRBV29-1 and TRBJ2-1; tentative D call: TRBD2 (5 bases). CDR3 length equals 15 residues. CDR1 and CDR2 from the germline V gene are SQVTM and ANQGSEA. The V gene lost 3 bases and the J gene lost 7 bases, with 19 bases spanning the gap. The CDR3 loop reads CSVEDGLSLANEQFF. CDR3 sequence (DNA): TGCAGCGTTGAGGATGGATTATCTCTAGCAAATGAGCAGTTCTTC.

V gene TRBV29-1 combines with J gene TRBJ2-7; possible D gene TRBD2, 6 bases. Germline V gene lookup returns CDR1 SQVTM and CDR2 ANQGSEA. Deletions cut 4 bases from V and 2 bases from J, with 12 bases between. The CDR3 extends over 13 amino acids. This CDR3 is CSVVRGLTYEQYF. The CDR3 bases are TGCAGCGTTGTGCGGGGATTAACCTACGAGCAGTACTTC.

This rearrangement joins TRBV7-2 to TRBJ2-7; D ambiguous. Trimming took 5 bases from V and 2 from J, leaving 13 bases between them. Germline V gene lookup returns CDR1 SGHTA and CDR2 FQGNSA. This CDR3 has 14 amino acids. CDR3 protein: CASSIPGQTYEQYF. The CDR3 DNA follows: TGTGCCAGCAGCATTCCGGGCCAGACCTACGAGCAGTACTTC.

J is TRBJ2-2 and V is TRBV7-7; TRBD2 is a possible D gene (5 bases). Trimming left V 1 base short and J 4 bases short, with 13 bases between. This CDR3 region has 16 residues. Germline V gives CDR1 SSHAT, CDR2 FNYEAQ (reference sequence). The CDR3 DNA sequence: TGTGCCAGCAGCTTAGTTCTAGCCCTAGGCACCGGGGAGCTGTTTTTT. Its translation: CASSLVLALGTGELFF.

J is TRBJ2-1 and V is TRBV4-3; TRBD2 agrees at 10 bases. CDR3 size: 17 residues. The V and J ends lost 0 bases and 9 bases, in that order; junction bases with no gene match: 11. Germline values: CDR1 LGHNA, CDR2 YSLEER. This CDR3 is CASSQDRASGSRGEQFF. CDR3 DNA sequence: TGCGCCAGCAGCCAAGATCGGGCTAGCGGGAGTAGGGGTGAGCAGTTCTTC.

The gene calls are TRBV6-5 and TRBJ2-5; perhaps TRBD1 as D (5 bases). Germline loops: CDR1 MNHEY, CDR2 SVGAGI. Trimming left V 8 bases short and J 5 bases short, with 12 bases between. CDR3 length: 12 residues. The CDR3 loop is CASRAGIETQYF. Written as DNA, the CDR3 is TGTGCCAGCCGGGCAGGGATCGAGACCCAGTACTTC.

The chain recombines TRBV7-8 with TRBJ2-7, with a possible D match to TRBD2 (6 bases). V was shortened by 5 bases and J by 6 bases, with 8 bases between the two germline ends. Looked up from germline, CDR1 is SGHVS and CDR2 is FQNEAQ. The CDR3 extends over 11 amino acids. CDR3 in DNA: TGTGCCAGCAGCAACGGGGGCGAGCAGTACTTC. Translation: CASSNGGEQYF. Full variable domain (rest looked up from reference TRBV7-8 and TRBJ2-7): GAGVSQSPRYKVAKRGQDVALRCDPISGHVSLFWYQQALGQGPEFLTYFQNEAQLDKSGLPSDRFFAERPEGSVSTLKIQRTQQEDSAVYLCASSNGGEQYFGPGTRLTVT.

This clonotype showed up just a few times. The chain couples TRBV9 to TRBJ2-7; 8 bases align to TRBD1. Germline CDR1 is SGDLS and CDR2 is YYNGEE. J gave up 0 bases and V 3 bases, and 5 bases lay outside the gene matches. The CDR3 length is 15 residues. In DNA form, the CDR3 reads TGTGCCAGCAGCGAGGGGACAGGTAGCTCCTACGAGCAGTACTTC. It codes for CASSEGTGSSYEQYF.

This sequence joins TRBV6-6 and TRBJ2-2; D may be TRBD2 (6 bases). CDR1 MNHNY and CDR2 SVGAGI come from the germline V gene (reference sequence). This CDR3 is built from 17 residues. V was clipped by 6 bases and J by 7 bases, with 24 bases between them. The CDR3 DNA is TGTGCCAGCAGCCCCTTCTGGGTCGGGGGTGGAAACGGGGAGCTGTTTTTT. Translating it yields CASSPFWVGGGNGELFF.

The DNA for the CDR3 is TGTGCCAGCAGCTCAGCCGGGATTGGTGAAGGGAAGACCTTC. Translating it yields CASSSAGIGEGKTF. The gene calls are TRBV13 and TRBJ1-2, with D unclear. This CDR3 spans 14 amino acids. Germline values: CDR1 PRHDT, CDR2 FYEKMQ (reference sequence). V was cut by 4 bases and J by 14 bases, with 23 bases left in between. The variable domain in full, completed from reference TRBV13 and TRBJ1-2, reads AAGVIQSPRHLIKEKRETATLKCYPIPRHDTVYWYQQGPGQDPQFLISFYEKMQSDKGSIPDRFSAQQFSDYHSELNMSSLELGDSALYFCASSSAGIGEGKTFGSGTRLTVV.